The next 20 T cell receptor beta chains were all read from a single sample in a study of shared clonotypes between healthy human individuals. This table comes from immunoSEQ multiplex PCR, and its TCRdb copy is limited to in-frame clones, with some not included. The top ten hold about 0.39% of the sample, which has around 2.5 million clones, 80% to 95% seen once. Sequenced material: naive CD4+ T cells from PBMCs. Subset described: CD45RA+ positively selected. The receptors derive from a man in his late teens or twenties in good health. Some clones in this sample may be carry-over from other donors' samples.

V gene TRBV2 combines with J gene TRBJ2-7; D may be TRBD1 (5 bases). Germline V lookup: CDR1 SNHLY, CDR2 FYNNEI. V lost 2 bases and J lost 2, with 13 bases in between. The CDR3 is 15 residues long. CDR3 protein: CASSESLLGPYEQYF. CDR3 bases: TGTGCCAGCAGTGAAAGCTTGCTGGGGCCCTACGAGCAGTACTTC.

The chain links TRBV6-5 to TRBJ2-3, with TRBD2 as a possible D gene (6 bases). The CDR3 spans 13 residues. The V gene lost 6 bases and the J gene lost 5 bases, with 12 bases spanning the gap. Germline V gene lookup returns CDR1 MNHEY and CDR2 SVGAGI. The CDR3 DNA is TGTGCCAGCAGGGTTAGCGGTAGAGATACGCAGTATTTT. Translating it yields CASRVSGRDTQYF.

The rearrangement uses TRBV5-3 and TRBJ1-5; no clear D gene. TRBV5-3 is labeled an ORF, and its function is uncertain. V lost 4 bases to trimming and J lost 4 bases, with 9 bases between them. There are 13 residues in the CDR3. This CDR3 reads CARSHTVNQPQHF. The CDR3 coding sequence is TGTGCCAGAAGCCACACCGTGAATCAGCCCCAGCATTTT.

The chain recombines TRBV9 with TRBJ1-2; D is undetermined. The V gene's germline CDR1 is SGDLS and CDR2 YYNGEE. V was trimmed by 3 bases and J by 2 bases, leaving 11 bases between them. The CDR3 runs 14 residues. The CDR3, as DNA: TGTGCCAGCAGCGCCGGTGGACGGAACTATGGCTACACCTTC. It encodes CASSAGGRNYGYTF.

The chain is built from TRBV7-9 and TRBJ1-1; perhaps TRBD1 as D (5 bases). Trimming stripped 5 bases from V and 6 bases from J, with 19 bases between. The CDR3 loop spans 15 amino acids. The germline CDR1 and CDR2 sequences are SEHNR and FQNEAQ (reference sequence). CDR3 region: CASSPPGSYVAEAFF. The CDR3 nucleotides are TGTGCCAGCAGCCCCCCAGGGTCCTATGTGGCTGAAGCTTTCTTT.

The chain recombines TRBV7-9 with TRBJ2-2; possible D gene TRBD1, 6 bases. CDR3 length equals 19 residues. The V end lost 3 bases, the J end lost 7 bases, and 27 bases lay between the germline ends. The germline CDR1 and CDR2 sequences are SEHNR and FQNEAQ (reference sequence). CDR3 amino acids: CASSFGKLTGKYGFGELFF. For the CDR3, the DNA is TGTGCCAGCAGCTTCGGTAAACTAACAGGGAAGTACGGATTCGGGGAGCTGTTTTTT.

This chain connects TRBV27 to TRBJ1-5; D is undetermined. Between the trimmed V and J ends, which lost 0 bases and 7 bases, there was a span of 7 bases. CDR1 is MNHEY, CDR2 SMNVEV, per germline (reference sequence). This CDR3 contains 13 residues. CDR3 in amino acids: CASSLSRFQPQHF. For the CDR3, the DNA is TGTGCCAGCAGTTTATCGCGGTTCCAGCCCCAGCATTTT.

The genes are TRBV5-6 and TRBJ2-1; 12 nucleotides line up with TRBD2. The CDR3 runs 19 residues. Germline lookup yields CDR1 SGHDT and CDR2 YYEEEE. V was clipped by 0 bases and J by 0 bases; unmatched bases: 7. CDR3 sequence (DNA): TGTGCCAGCAGCTTGGCCTCCCCGACTAGCGGGAGCTCCTACAATGAGCAGTTCTTC. Residues: CASSLASPTSGSSYNEQFF.

A single count supports this clone. The chain uses TRBV15 and TRBJ2-1, with a weak D call TRBD2 (5 bases). Germline CDR1 reads LNHNV; CDR2 reads YYDKDF (reference sequence). V was shortened by 7 bases and J by 3 bases, with 13 bases between the two germline ends. The CDR3 consists of 14 residues. The CDR3 region has the DNA TGTGCCACCAACCCGGGAACAAACTACAATGAGCAGTTCTTC. This sequence encodes CATNPGTNYNEQFF.

This chain links TRBV5-4 with TRBJ2-1, with 10 bases that match TRBD2. CDR1 and CDR2 from the germline V gene are SGHNT and YYREEE (reference sequence). This CDR3 contains 14 residues. V was pared by 4 bases and J by 13 bases, with 11 bases of the junction left unmatched. The CDR3 is CASSRPGLATGQFF. The CDR3 coding sequence is TGTGCCAGCAGCAGACCGGGACTAGCGACAGGTCAGTTCTTC. The complete variable domain, with remaining parts taken from reference TRBV5-4 and TRBJ2-1, reads ETGVTQSPTHLIKTRGQQVTLRCSSQSGHNTVSWYQQALGQGPQFIFQYYREEENGRGNFPPRFSGLQFPNYSSELNVNALELDDSALYLCASSRPGLATGQFFGPGTRLTVL.

V gene TRBV4-1 combines with J gene TRBJ2-7; D gene uncertain. Germline values: CDR1 MGHRA, CDR2 YSYEKL. The CDR3 totals 11 residues. V dropped 0 bases and J dropped 8 bases, with 5 bases sitting between them. The DNA of the CDR3 is TGCGCCAGCAGCCAAGAATTCAAGCAGTACTTC. Translated, it gives CASSQEFKQYF.

On this clone itself: This CDR3 is also generated by other DNA sequences in the sample. The chain recombines TRBV2 with TRBJ1-4, with 10 bases lining up with TRBD1. Germline V gene sequence: CDR1 SNHLY, CDR2 FYNNEI. Trimming cost V 6 bases and J 8 bases; bases outside gene matches: 3. This CDR3 contains 13 residues. This chain's CDR3 is CASRGQGSEKLFF. The CDR3, as DNA: TGTGCCAGCAGGGGACAGGGGAGCGAAAAACTGTTTTTT.

The V gene is TRBV30, the J gene TRBJ1-2, with D tentatively TRBD1 (5 bases). CDR1 and CDR2 (germline): GTSNPN, SVGIG (reference sequence). This CDR3 has 13 amino acids. The germline V and J ends were trimmed by 2 bases and 8 bases, with 15 bases remaining between them. CDR3: CAWSTRWDSGYTF. As DNA, the CDR3 is TGTGCCTGGAGTACTCGATGGGACTCGGGCTACACCTTC.

The genes are TRBV28 and TRBJ2-7; D may be TRBD2 (6 bases). Trimming removed 0 bases at V and 0 bases at J, with 36 bases between. CDR3 size: 24 residues. The V gene's germline CDR1 is MDHEN and CDR2 SYDVKM. In nucleotides, the CDR3 is TGTGCCAGCAGTTTATGGGCCTTCTATCTAGTACCCGATCGAACTAGCCGGACCTCCTACGAGCAGTACTTC. Translating it yields CASSLWAFYLVPDRTSRTSYEQYF.

The chain uses TRBV25-1 and TRBJ1-1, with 11 bases identical to TRBD1. Germline CDR1 MGHDK, CDR2 SYGVNS. The CDR3 is 16 residues long. Trimming cost V 0 bases and J 4 bases; bases outside gene matches: 4. The CDR3 loop reads CASSEYRTGGLTEAFF. Here the CDR3 DNA reads TGTGCCAGCAGTGAATATCGGACAGGGGGCCTCACTGAAGCTTTCTTT.

The chain combines TRBV10-3 with TRBJ2-7, with D possibly being TRBD1 (6 bases). The V gene's germline CDR1 is ENHRY and CDR2 SYGVKD. The CDR3 length is 14 residues. V dropped 8 bases and J dropped 0 bases, with 14 bases sitting between them. The CDR3: CAIAELDSSYEQYF. The CDR3 DNA reads TGTGCCATCGCCGAGCTGGACAGCTCCTACGAGCAGTACTTC.

The chain couples TRBV30 to TRBJ1-2; 12 bases match TRBD1. The CDR3 loop spans 12 amino acids. J lost 11 bases, V lost 3 bases, and 4 bases had no gene match. Germline V gene lookup returns CDR1 GTSNPN and CDR2 SVGIG (reference sequence). In nucleotides, the CDR3 is TGTGCCTGGAGGGGACAGGGGGCCCGGTACACCTTC. Translation: CAWRGQGARYTF.

This clone was counted between two and nine times. The V gene is TRBV30, the J gene TRBJ1-1; TRBD1 might be the D (6 bases). Trimming removed 4 bases at V and 3 bases at J, with 12 bases between. Germline CDR1 is GTSNPN and CDR2 is SVGIG (reference sequence). This CDR3 contains 13 residues. DNA of the CDR3: TGTGCCTGGACCCGAGGGGGACACACTGAAGCTTTCTTT. It codes for CAWTRGGHTEAFF.

The genes are TRBV19 and TRBJ2-2; D is unclear. Trimming shortened V by 4 bases and J by 1 base, and 7 bases separated the two germline ends. CDR3 size: 14 residues. The germline CDR1 and CDR2 sequences are LNHDA and SQIVND (reference sequence). CDR3 nucleotides: TGTGCCAGTAGTAAAGGACGGAACACCGGGGAGCTGTTTTTT. Protein: CASSKGRNTGELFF.

This chain links TRBV7-6 with TRBJ2-3; D is unresolved. V was pared by 2 bases and J by 4 bases, with 19 bases between. This CDR3 contains 17 residues. Per germline, CDR1 SGHVS and CDR2 FNYEAQ. CDR3 nucleotides: TGTGCCAGCAGCTTATCGGGCAAAACTGGGATTCCAGATACGCAGTATTTT. Amino acid sequence: CASSLSGKTGIPDTQYF.